These 23 T cell receptor beta chains were all obtained from the same sample, sequenced in a study of glioma-infiltrating T cells. TCR alpha and beta CDR3 regions were amplified from RNA using iRepertoire nested multiplex PCR. TCRdb redid the calling of the multiplex PCR reads with MiXCR, one entry per CDR3 protein. The repertoire includes 84,000 or so distinct CDR3 sequences, 23% of them detected once, and 6.7% sits in the top ten. The sequenced sample consisted of glioma tissue, nonneoplastic brain tissue, or PBMCs (not recorded which). Source of these receptors: a human donor with low-grade glioma or glioblastoma, undergoing nonglioma brain surgery, or in good health (not recorded which).

There are many counts of this clonotype. CDR3 coding DNA: TGTGCCAGCACCTTATGGTCCATCGCTAACTATGGCTACACCTTC. As protein: CASTLWSIANYGYTF. The J gene is TRBJ1-2, the V gene TRBV12-3 or TRBV12-4; D is ambiguous. The V end was cut by 7 bases, the J end by 0 bases, with 15 bases between. This CDR3 contains 15 residues.

This chain links TRBV7-9 with TRBJ2-7, with 7 bases matching TRBD2. Germline V gene data show CDR1 as SEHNR and CDR2 as FQNEAQ (reference sequence). V was pared by 3 bases and J by 4 bases, with 6 bases of the junction left unmatched. The CDR3 loop spans 14 amino acids. In DNA form, the CDR3 reads TGTGCCAGCAGCTTGACTAGCTCTTCGTACGAGCAGTACTTC. This codes for CASSLTSSSYEQYF.

This clonotype was detected ten times or more. The chain couples TRBV6-2 or TRBV6-3 to TRBJ2-6, with D perhaps assigned TRBD1 or TRBD2 (6 bases each). The CDR3 consists of 15 residues. V lost 7 bases, J lost 2 bases, and 12 bases lay in between. Germline CDR1 MNHEY, CDR2 SVGEGT. The CDR3, as DNA: TGTGCCAGCAAAAGGGGGAGGCCTGGGGCCAACGTCCTGACTTTC. Protein: CASKRGRPGANVLTF.

In its sample, this clonotype was seen a few times. The chain employs TRBV7-6 and TRBJ2-7, with TRBD2 as a possible D gene (6 bases). CDR1 and CDR2 (germline): SGHVS, FNYEAQ. The CDR3 runs 13 residues. Trimming cost V 5 bases and J 3 bases, with 11 bases left between them. Here the CDR3 DNA reads TGTGCCAGCAGCCCGACGGGGGTCTACGAGCAGTACTTC. It is translated as CASSPTGVYEQYF.

This clonotype was seen at least ten times. The V and J genes are TRBV7-2 and TRBJ1-1; D not resolved. The CDR3 runs to 12 residues. Trimming left V 4 bases short and J 6 bases short, with 9 bases between. The germline V gene has CDR1 SGHTA and CDR2 FQGNSA. The CDR3 here is CASSSDLSEAFF. Written as DNA, the CDR3 is TGTGCCAGCAGCTCCGACCTCTCTGAAGCTTTCTTT.

Remarks on this clonotype: A much larger clone differs from this one at a single base, so this may be a read error. The V and J genes are TRBV4-3 and TRBJ2-3, with 10 positions matching TRBD2. Germline CDR1 is LGHNA and CDR2 is YSLEER. The CDR3 runs to 14 residues. The CDR3: CTSSQGTSEDTQYF. The CDR3 nucleotides read TGCACCAGCAGCCAAGGGACTAGCGAGGATACGCAGTATTTT.

This clonotype was detected ten times or more. The chain joins TRBV6-1 to TRBJ1-1, with no clear D. V was trimmed by 0 bases and J by 1 base, leaving 9 bases between them. Germline V gene lookup returns CDR1 MNHNS and CDR2 SASEGT. This CDR3 spans 15 amino acids. The DNA of the CDR3 is TGTGCCAGCAGTGAAGCGCGCAGCCCGAACACTGAAGCTTTCTTT. Translated, it gives CASSEARSPNTEAFF.

This chain connects TRBV6-4 to TRBJ1-1, with 8 bases identical to TRBD1. This CDR3 comprises 14 residues. The J segment lost 6 bases and the V segment lost 6 bases, leaving 9 bases of the junction unmatched. Looked up from germline, CDR1 is MRHNA and CDR2 is SNTAGT. The CDR3 nucleotides read TGTGCCAGCAGACCGGGACAGGTGAAAGCTGAAGCTTTCTTT. As protein: CASRPGQVKAEAFF.

This clonotype was seen ten or more times. This chain links TRBV4-1 with TRBJ2-3; D is unclear. CDR3 length equals 14 residues. Germline CDR1 reads MGHRA; CDR2 reads YSYEKL. V lost 1 base, J lost 2 bases, and 7 bases lay in between. For the CDR3, the DNA is TGCGCCAGCAGCCAAGGGCCGGACACAGATACGCAGTATTTT. Protein sequence: CASSQGPDTDTQYF.

This clonotype was counted many times. The CDR3 region is CASREQGAGTEAFF. The CDR3 nucleotides are TGTGCCAGCAGGGAACAGGGGGCTGGCACTGAAGCTTTCTTT. The genes are TRBV2 and TRBJ1-1, with TRBD1 matching over 9 bases. There are 14 residues in the CDR3. The junction had 6 bases not matched to a gene; V was cut back by 6 bases and J by 4 bases. Germline V gene data show CDR1 as SNHLY and CDR2 as FYNNEI. Based on the CDR3 plus reference TRBV2 and TRBJ1-1, the full variable domain is EPEVTQTPSHQVTQMGQEVILRCVPISNHLYFYWYRQILGQKVEFLVSFYNNEISEKSEIFDDQFSVERPDGSNFTLKIRSTKLEDSAMYFCASREQGAGTEAFFGQGTRLTVV.

This clonotype was seen ten or more times. This rearrangement joins TRBV11-1 to TRBJ2-1; TRBD2 aligns across 7 bases. Unmatched junction bases numbered 6, after V lost 5 bases and J lost 5 bases. The CDR3 spans 14 residues. Germline V gene lookup returns CDR1 SGHAT and CDR2 FQDESV (reference sequence). CDR3 in amino acids: CASSRSGNNNEQFF. CDR3 in DNA: TGTGCCAGCAGCCGAAGCGGGAATAACAATGAGCAGTTCTTC.

This clonotype was counted many times. The V gene is TRBV10-3, the J gene TRBJ2-7; unclear D gene. The V end was cut by 4 bases, the J end by 2 bases, with 6 bases between. The germline V gene encodes CDR1 ENHRY and CDR2 SYGVKD. The CDR3 totals 12 residues. The CDR3 loop reads CAISASTYEQYF. CDR3 coding DNA: TGTGCCATCAGTGCCAGTACCTACGAGCAGTACTTC.

This clonotype was picked up a small number of times. For the CDR3, the DNA is TGTGCCAGCAGCTCCCCAGGACTCTCGAGCGAGCAGTACTTC. Encoded protein: CASSSPGLSSEQYF. This chain joins TRBV7-9 and TRBJ2-7; possibly TRBD2 for D (5 bases). Trimming took 4 bases from V and 6 from J, leaving 16 bases between them. Germline lookup yields CDR1 SEHNR and CDR2 FQNEAQ (reference sequence). CDR3 length equals 14 residues.

This clonotype was counted only a few times. The rearrangement uses TRBV10-2 and TRBJ2-1, with a tentative D call TRBD2 (5 bases). Germline CDR1 is WSHSY and CDR2 is SAAADI. The germline V and J ends were trimmed by 2 bases and 7 bases, with 18 bases remaining between them. CDR3 length: 16 amino acids. Written as DNA, the CDR3 is TGCGCCAGCAGTGAGACGGTGACGGGAAGATCGAATGAGCAGTTCTTC. This gives the protein CASSETVTGRSNEQFF.

This clonotype has just a few counts. The chain joins TRBV4-2 to TRBJ1-1; D is unresolved. This CDR3 has 16 amino acids. CDR1 is LGHNA, CDR2 YNFKEQ, per germline. The V end was cut by 4 bases, the J end by 0 bases, with 15 bases between. The CDR3 reads CASSRGEGSMNTEAFF. CDR3 bases: TGTGCCAGCAGCCGGGGAGAGGGCAGCATGAACACTGAAGCTTTCTTT.

The table lists this clonotype with many counts. The chain employs TRBV19 and TRBJ1-5; D not resolved. Looked up from germline, CDR1 is LNHDA and CDR2 is SQIVND (reference sequence). The CDR3 loop spans 15 amino acids. V lost 1 base, J lost 0 bases, and 7 bases lay in between. The CDR3 loop reads CASSIVLGSNQPQHF. The CDR3 nucleotides are TGTGCCAGTAGTATAGTGTTGGGTAGCAATCAGCCCCAGCATTTT. Together with reference TRBV19 and TRBJ1-5, the CDR3 gives the full variable domain: DGGITQSPKYLFRKEGQNVTLSCEQNLNHDAMYWYRQDPGQGLRLIYYSQIVNDFQKGDIAEGYSVSREKKESFPLTVTSAQKNPTAFYLCASSIVLGSNQPQHFGDGTRLSIL.

This clonotype was picked up a small number of times. The gene calls are TRBV7-9 and TRBJ2-5, with D hard to call. Deletions cut 0 bases from V and 2 bases from J, with 10 bases between. The CDR3 is made up of 15 amino acids. Germline values: CDR1 SEHNR, CDR2 FQNEAQ (reference sequence). The CDR3 DNA reads as TGTGCCAGCAGCTTAGCGGAGACAAGACAAGAGACCCAGTACTTC. This translates into CASSLAETRQETQYF. Together with reference TRBV7-9 and TRBJ2-5, the CDR3 gives the full variable domain: DTGVSQNPRHKITKRGQNVTFRCDPISEHNRLYWYRQTLGQGPEFLTYFQNEAQLEKSRLLSDRFSAERPKGSFSTLEIQRTEQGDSAMYLCASSLAETRQETQYFGPGTRLLVL.

This clonotype was seen at least ten times. The chain employs TRBV18 and TRBJ1-5, with 9 positions matching TRBD1. In germline, CDR1 is KGHSH, CDR2 LQKENI. The trim removed 1 base at V and 0 bases at J, leaving 10 bases unmatched. The CDR3 runs 19 residues. CDR3 sequence reads: CASSPQGQGNIYSNQPQHF. Written as DNA, the CDR3 is TGTGCCAGCTCACCACAAGGACAGGGGAATATTTATAGCAATCAGCCCCAGCATTTT.

This clonotype has a count of ten or more. V and J are TRBV2 and TRBJ1-1; 9 nucleotides match TRBD1. The J segment lost 4 bases and the V segment lost 7 bases, leaving 7 bases of the junction unmatched. Germline V gene lookup returns CDR1 SNHLY and CDR2 FYNNEI. The CDR3 covers 14 residues. The CDR3, as DNA: TGTGCCAGCAATCAACAGGGGGCGGCCACTGAAGCTTTCTTT. Encoded protein: CASNQQGAATEAFF.

In its sample, this clonotype was seen many times. The chain uses TRBV7-2 and TRBJ2-3; the D gene is possibly TRBD2 (6 bases). This CDR3 has 15 amino acids. Trimming took 1 base from V and 4 from J, leaving 12 bases between them. Germline values: CDR1 SGHTA, CDR2 FQGNSA. CDR3 sequence: CASSLVGDWADTQYF. The CDR3 DNA follows: TGTGCCAGCAGCTTAGTAGGGGACTGGGCAGATACGCAGTATTTT.

This clonotype was observed at least ten times. This chain links TRBV7-2 with TRBJ2-1, with TRBD2 matching 9 bases. The J segment lost 6 bases and the V segment lost 0 bases, leaving 3 bases of the junction unmatched. Germline CDR1 is SGHTA and CDR2 is FQGNSA. The CDR3 spans 15 residues. CDR3 nucleotide sequence: TGTGCCAGCAGCTTAGCACTAGCGGGCAGCAATGAGCAGTTCTTC. This sequence encodes CASSLALAGSNEQFF.

This clonotype was observed many times. The rearrangement links TRBV6-2 or TRBV6-3 to TRBJ2-7; 7 bases are a match to TRBD1. Trimming removed 7 bases from V and 4 bases from J; junction bases left unmatched: 10. Germline CDR1 reads MNHEY; CDR2 reads SVGEGT. The CDR3 length is 14 residues. CDR3 sequence: CASIPDDRDYEQYF. Written as DNA, the CDR3 is TGTGCCAGCATCCCAGATGACAGGGATTACGAGCAGTACTTC.

A word on this clonotype: A much larger clone differs from this one at a single base, so this may be a read error. This chain uses TRBV20-1 with TRBJ2-7; 10 bases agree with TRBD2. The CDR3 consists of 15 residues. V lost 0 bases, J lost 1 base, and 3 bases stayed unmatched. CDR1 is DFQATT and CDR2 is SNEGSKA in the germline V gene (reference sequence). CDR3 residues: CSARDLLAGSYEQYF. The CDR3 DNA reads as TGCAGTGCTAGAGACTTACTAGCGGGGTCCTACGAGCAGTACTTC.